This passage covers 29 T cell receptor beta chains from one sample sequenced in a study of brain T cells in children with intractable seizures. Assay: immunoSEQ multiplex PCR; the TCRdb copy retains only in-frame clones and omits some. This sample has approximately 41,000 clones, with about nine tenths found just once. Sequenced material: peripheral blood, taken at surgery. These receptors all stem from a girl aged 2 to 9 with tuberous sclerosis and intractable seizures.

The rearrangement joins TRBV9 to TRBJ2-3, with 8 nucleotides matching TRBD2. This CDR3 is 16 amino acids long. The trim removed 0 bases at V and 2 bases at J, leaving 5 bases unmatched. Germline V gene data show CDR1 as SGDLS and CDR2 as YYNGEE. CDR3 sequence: CASSVVAGGLTDTQYF. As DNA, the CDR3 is TGTGCCAGCAGCGTAGTGGCGGGGGGACTCACAGATACGCAGTATTTT.

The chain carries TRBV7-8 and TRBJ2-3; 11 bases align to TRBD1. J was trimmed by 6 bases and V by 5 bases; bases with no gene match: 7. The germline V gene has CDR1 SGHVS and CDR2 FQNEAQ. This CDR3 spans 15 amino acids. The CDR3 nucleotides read TGTGCCAGCAGCCGGGACAGGGGGACAAGGGATACGCAGTATTTT. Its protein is CASSRDRGTRDTQYF.

The CDR3 DNA reads TGTGCCATCAGTGAGCCACCGGGACGACGCACTGAAGCTTTCTTT. Translation gives CAISEPPGRRTEAFF. V gene TRBV10-3 combines with J gene TRBJ1-1, with D possibly matching TRBD1 (5 bases). Trimming took off 2 bases at V and 4 bases at J, with 14 bases between the two ends. CDR1 and CDR2 (germline): ENHRY, SYGVKD. The CDR3 sequence is 15 residues long.

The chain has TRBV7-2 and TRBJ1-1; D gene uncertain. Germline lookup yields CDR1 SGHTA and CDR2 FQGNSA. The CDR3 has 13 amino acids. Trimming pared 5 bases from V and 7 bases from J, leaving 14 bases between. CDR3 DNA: TGTGCCAGCAGCGTAACCCTGAGACGTGAAGCTTTCTTT. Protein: CASSVTLRREAFF.

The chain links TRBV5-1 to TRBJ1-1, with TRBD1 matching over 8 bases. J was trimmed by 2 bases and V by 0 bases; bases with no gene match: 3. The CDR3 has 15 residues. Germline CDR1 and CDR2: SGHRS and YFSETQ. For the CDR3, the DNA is TGCGCCAGCAGCTTGGGAGGGACAGGCAACACTGAAGCTTTCTTT. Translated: CASSLGGTGNTEAFF. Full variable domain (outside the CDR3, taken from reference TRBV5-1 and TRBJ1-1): KAGVTQTPRYLIKTRGQQVTLSCSPISGHRSVSWYQQTPGQGLQFLFEYFSETQRNKGNFPGRFSGRQFSNSRSEMNVSTLELGDSALYLCASSLGGTGNTEAFFGQGTRLTVV.

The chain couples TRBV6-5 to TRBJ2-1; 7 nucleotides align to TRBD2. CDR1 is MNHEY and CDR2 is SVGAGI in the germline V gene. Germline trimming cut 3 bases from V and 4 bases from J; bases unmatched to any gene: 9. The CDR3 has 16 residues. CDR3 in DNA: TGTGCCAGCAGTTATCTTCAAGCGGGGCTATACAATGAGCAGTTCTTC. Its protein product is CASSYLQAGLYNEQFF.

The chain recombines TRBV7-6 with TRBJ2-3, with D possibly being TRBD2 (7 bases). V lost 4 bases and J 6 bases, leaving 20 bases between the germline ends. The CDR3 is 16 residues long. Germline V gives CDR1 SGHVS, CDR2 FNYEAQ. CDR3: CASSSRYNREGDTQYF. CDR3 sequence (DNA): TGTGCCAGCAGCTCACGCTACAACAGGGAGGGGGATACGCAGTATTTT. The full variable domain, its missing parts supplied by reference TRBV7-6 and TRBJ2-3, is GAGVSQSPRYKVTKRGQDVALRCDPISGHVSLYWYRQALGQGPEFLTYFNYEAQQDKSGLPNDRFSAERPEGSISTLTIQRTEQRDSAMYRCASSSRYNREGDTQYFGPGTRLTVL.

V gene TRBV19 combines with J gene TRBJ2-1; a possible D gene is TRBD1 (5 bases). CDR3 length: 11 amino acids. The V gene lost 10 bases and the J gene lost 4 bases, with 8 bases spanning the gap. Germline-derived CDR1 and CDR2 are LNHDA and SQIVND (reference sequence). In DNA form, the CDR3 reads TGTGCCACAGGGTTTTACAATGAGCAGTTCTTC. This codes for CATGFYNEQFF.

The CDR3 DNA reads as TGTGCCATCAGCTTGGGGGGGGATAATGAAAAACTGTTTTTT. It is translated as CAISLGGDNEKLFF. The chain recombines TRBV10-3 with TRBJ1-4, with D tentatively TRBD1 (5 bases). Per germline, CDR1 ENHRY and CDR2 SYGVKD. The CDR3 consists of 14 residues. Trimming shortened V by 6 bases and J by 4 bases, and 12 bases separated the two germline ends.

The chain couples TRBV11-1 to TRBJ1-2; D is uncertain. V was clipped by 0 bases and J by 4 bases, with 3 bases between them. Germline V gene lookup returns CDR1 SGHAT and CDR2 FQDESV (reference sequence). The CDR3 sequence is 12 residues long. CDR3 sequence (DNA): TGTGCCAGCAGCTTAGCCAGCTATGGCTACACCTTC. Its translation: CASSLASYGYTF.

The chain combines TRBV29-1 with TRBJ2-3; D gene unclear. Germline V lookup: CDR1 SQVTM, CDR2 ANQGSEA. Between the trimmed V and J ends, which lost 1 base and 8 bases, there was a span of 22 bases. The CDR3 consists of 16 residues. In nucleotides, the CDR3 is TGCAGCGTTGAAGTAACCTTTGTCCGTAGGATTGGTACGCAGTATTTT. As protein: CSVEVTFVRRIGTQYF.

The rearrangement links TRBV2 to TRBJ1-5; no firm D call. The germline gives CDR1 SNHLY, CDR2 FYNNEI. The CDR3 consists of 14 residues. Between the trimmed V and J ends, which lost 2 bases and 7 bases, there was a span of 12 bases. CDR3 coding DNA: TGTGCCAGCAGTGAAATCACCGTAGGGCAGCCCCAGCATTTT. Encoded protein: CASSEITVGQPQHF.

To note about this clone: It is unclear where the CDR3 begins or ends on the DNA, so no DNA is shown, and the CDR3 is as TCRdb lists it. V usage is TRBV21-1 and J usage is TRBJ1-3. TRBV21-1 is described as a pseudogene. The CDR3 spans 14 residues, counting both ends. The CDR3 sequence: CASSKVASGNTIYF.

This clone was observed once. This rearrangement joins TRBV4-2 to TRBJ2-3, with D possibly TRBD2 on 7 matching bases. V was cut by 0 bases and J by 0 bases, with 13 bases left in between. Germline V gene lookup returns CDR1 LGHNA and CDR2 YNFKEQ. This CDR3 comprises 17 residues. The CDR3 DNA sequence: TGTGCCAGCAGCCAAGAAAGAGGGGGACTAAGCACAGATACGCAGTATTTT. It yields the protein CASSQERGGLSTDTQYF.

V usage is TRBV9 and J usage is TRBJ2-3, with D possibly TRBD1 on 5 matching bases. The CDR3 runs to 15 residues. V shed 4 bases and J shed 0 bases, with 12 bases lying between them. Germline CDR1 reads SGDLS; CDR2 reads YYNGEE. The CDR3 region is CASSLWGVSTDTQYF. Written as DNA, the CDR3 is TGTGCCAGCAGCCTGTGGGGCGTGAGCACAGATACGCAGTATTTT. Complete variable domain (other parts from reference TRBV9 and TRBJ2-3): DSGVTQTPKHLITATGQRVTLRCSPRSGDLSVYWYQQSLDQGLQFLIQYYNGEERAKGNILERFSAQQFPDLHSELNLSSLELGDSALYFCASSLWGVSTDTQYFGPGTRLTVL.

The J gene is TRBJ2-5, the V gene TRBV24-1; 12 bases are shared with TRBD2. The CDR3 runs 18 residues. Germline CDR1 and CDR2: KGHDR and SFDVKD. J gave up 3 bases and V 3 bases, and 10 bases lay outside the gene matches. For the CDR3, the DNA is TGTGCCACCAGTGATCCCACCTGGCTAGCGGGGGGGAAAGAGACCCAGTACTTC. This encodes CATSDPTWLAGGKETQYF.

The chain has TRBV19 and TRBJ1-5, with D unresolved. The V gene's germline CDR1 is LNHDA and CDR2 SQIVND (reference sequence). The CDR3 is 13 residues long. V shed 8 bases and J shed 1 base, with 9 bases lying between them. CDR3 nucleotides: TGTGCCAGTTCCCGGGAAAGCAATCAGCCCCAGCATTTT. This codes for CASSRESNQPQHF.

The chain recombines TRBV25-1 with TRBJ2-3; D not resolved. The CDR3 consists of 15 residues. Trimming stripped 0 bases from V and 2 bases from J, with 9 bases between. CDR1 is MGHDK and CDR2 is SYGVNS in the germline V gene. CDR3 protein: CASSEYWDDTDTQYF. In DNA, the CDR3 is TGTGCCAGCAGTGAATATTGGGATGACACAGATACGCAGTATTTT.

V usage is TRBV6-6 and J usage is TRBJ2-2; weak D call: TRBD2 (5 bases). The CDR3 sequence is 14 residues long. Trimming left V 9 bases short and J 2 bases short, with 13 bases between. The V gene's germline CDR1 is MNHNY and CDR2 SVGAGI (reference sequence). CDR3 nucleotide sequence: TGTGCCAGTAATTTCGGGATTAACACCGGGGAGCTGTTTTTT. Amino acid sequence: CASNFGINTGELFF.

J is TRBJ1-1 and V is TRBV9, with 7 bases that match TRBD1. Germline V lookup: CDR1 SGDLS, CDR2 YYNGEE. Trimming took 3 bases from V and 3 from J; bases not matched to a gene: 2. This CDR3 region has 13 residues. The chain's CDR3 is CASSDTGDTEAFF. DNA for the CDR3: TGTGCCAGCAGCGATACAGGGGACACTGAAGCTTTCTTT.

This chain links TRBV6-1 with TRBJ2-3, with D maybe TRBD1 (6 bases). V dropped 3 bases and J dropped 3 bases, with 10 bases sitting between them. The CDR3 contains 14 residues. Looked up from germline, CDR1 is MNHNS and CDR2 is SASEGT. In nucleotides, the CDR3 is TGTGCCAGCAGTGAGGCAGGGGCAACAGATACGCAGTATTTT. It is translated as CASSEAGATDTQYF.

The CDR3 bases are TGTGCCTGGAGTGTTATTCTTTCTGGGGCCAACGTCCTGACTTTC. It specifies CAWSVILSGANVLTF. The chain combines TRBV30 with TRBJ2-6; unclear D gene. This CDR3 is 15 amino acids long. The V gene's germline CDR1 is GTSNPN and CDR2 SVGIG (reference sequence). V lost 0 bases and J lost 1, with 7 bases in between.

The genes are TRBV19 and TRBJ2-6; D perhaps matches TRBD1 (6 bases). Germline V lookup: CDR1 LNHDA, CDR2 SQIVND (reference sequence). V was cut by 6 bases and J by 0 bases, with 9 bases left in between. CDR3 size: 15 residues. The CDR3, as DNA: TGTGCCAGTAGCGCACAGGGCTCTGGGGCCAACGTCCTGACTTTC. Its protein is CASSAQGSGANVLTF.

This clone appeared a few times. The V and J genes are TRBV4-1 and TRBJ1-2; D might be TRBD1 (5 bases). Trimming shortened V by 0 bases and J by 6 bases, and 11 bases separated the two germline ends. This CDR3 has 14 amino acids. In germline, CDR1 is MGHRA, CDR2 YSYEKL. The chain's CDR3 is CASSQDAGRNGYTF. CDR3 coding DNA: TGCGCCAGCAGCCAAGATGCAGGGAGGAATGGCTACACCTTC.

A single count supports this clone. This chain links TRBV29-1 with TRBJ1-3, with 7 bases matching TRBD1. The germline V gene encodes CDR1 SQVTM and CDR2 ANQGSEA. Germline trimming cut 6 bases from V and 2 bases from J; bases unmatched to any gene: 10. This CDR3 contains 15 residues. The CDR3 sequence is CSVETGTVAGNTIYF. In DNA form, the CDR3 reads TGCAGCGTAGAAACCGGGACAGTAGCTGGAAACACCATATATTTT. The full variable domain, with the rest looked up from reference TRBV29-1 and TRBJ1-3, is SAVISQKPSRDICQRGTSLTIQCQVDSQVTMMFWYRQQPGQSLTLIATANQGSEATYESGFVIDKFPISRPNLTFSTLTVSNMSPEDSSIYLCSVETGTVAGNTIYFGEGSWLTVV.

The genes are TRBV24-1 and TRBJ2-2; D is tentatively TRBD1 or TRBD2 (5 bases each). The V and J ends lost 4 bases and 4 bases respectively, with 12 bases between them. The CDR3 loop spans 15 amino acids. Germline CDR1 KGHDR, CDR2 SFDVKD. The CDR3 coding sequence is TGTGCCACCAGTGACCAGACTACAGGCACCGGGGAGCTGTTTTTT. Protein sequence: CATSDQTTGTGELFF.

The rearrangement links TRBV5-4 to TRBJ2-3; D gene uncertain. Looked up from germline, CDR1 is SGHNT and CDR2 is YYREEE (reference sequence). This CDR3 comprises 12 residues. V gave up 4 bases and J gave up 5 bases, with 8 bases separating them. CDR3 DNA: TGTGCCAGCAGCCGAGCTCTAGATACGCAGTATTTT. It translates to CASSRALDTQYF.

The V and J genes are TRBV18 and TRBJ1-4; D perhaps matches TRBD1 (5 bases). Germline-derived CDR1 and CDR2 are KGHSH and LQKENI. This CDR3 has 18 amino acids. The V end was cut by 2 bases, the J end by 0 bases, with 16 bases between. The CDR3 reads CASSPWGERAATNEKLFF. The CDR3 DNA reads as TGTGCCAGCTCACCATGGGGGGAACGGGCTGCAACTAATGAAAAACTGTTTTTT.

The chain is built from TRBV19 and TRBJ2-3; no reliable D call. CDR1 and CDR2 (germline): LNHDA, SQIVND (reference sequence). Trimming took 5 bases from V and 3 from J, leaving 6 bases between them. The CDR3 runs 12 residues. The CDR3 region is CASSDETDTQYF. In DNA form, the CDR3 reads TGTGCCAGTAGTGATGAGACAGATACGCAGTATTTT.